What follows are 29 T cell receptor beta chains derived from one specimen sequenced in a study of blood T cells in healthy people across ages. Primers used in a second PCR of about 6 to 11 cycles were a sample-barcoded 5' primer and a J-beta primer mix. A single record per CDR3 protein comes from TCRdb applying MiXCR to the 5' RACE reads. Here the sample spans 700,000 to 900,000 distinct CDR3 sequences, roughly 25% being singletons. This sample also belongs to another study, concerning T cells of mothers and their children.

The sequenced sample was blood. Every receptor here comes from a boy between 5 and 17 years old in good health.

The chain employs TRBV9 and TRBJ2-3, with no clear D. Trimming took off 1 base at V and 4 bases at J, with 19 bases between the two ends. The CDR3 loop spans 17 amino acids. Looked up from germline, CDR1 is SGDLS and CDR2 is YYNGEE. Here the CDR3 DNA reads TGTGCCAGCAGCGTACAGCCGGGCTGGGATCGAGCAGATACGCAGTATTTT. Translation gives CASSVQPGWDRADTQYF.

This clonotype was observed many times. The chain recombines TRBV30 with TRBJ1-3; D unclear. CDR1 and CDR2 (germline): GTSNPN, SVGIG (reference sequence). This CDR3 is 12 amino acids long. V was shortened by 5 bases and J by 2 bases, with 7 bases between the two germline ends. The CDR3: CAWGEPGNTIYF. The CDR3 nucleotides read TGTGCCTGGGGTGAGCCTGGAAACACCATATATTTT.

This chain uses TRBV7-9 with TRBJ2-1; 7 positions agree with TRBD1. There are 16 residues in the CDR3. Germline V lookup: CDR1 SEHNR, CDR2 FQNEAQ (reference sequence). V dropped 5 bases and J dropped 4; count of bases not matched to a gene: 11. The CDR3: CASSPAAGTAYNEQFF. The CDR3 region has the DNA TGTGCCAGCAGCCCCGCTGCTGGGACAGCATACAATGAGCAGTTCTTC.

This clonotype was counted between two and nine times. V usage is TRBV5-1 and J usage is TRBJ2-5; tentatively, D is TRBD1 or TRBD2 (5 bases each). Trimming removed 0 bases from V and 4 bases from J, with 13 bases in between. The CDR3 is 15 residues long. CDR1 and CDR2 (germline): SGHRS, YFSETQ. CDR3: CASSLGGIGRETQYF. In nucleotides, the CDR3 is TGCGCCAGCAGCTTGGGGGGCATTGGGAGAGAGACCCAGTACTTC.

Only a few counts were recorded for this clonotype. V usage is TRBV14 and J usage is TRBJ2-2; a possible D gene is TRBD1 (6 bases). The CDR3 is 15 residues long. V dropped 7 bases and J dropped 8 bases, with 20 bases sitting between them. Per germline, CDR1 SGHDN and CDR2 FVKESK. The CDR3 spells CASKRGDIVTGELFF. The CDR3 DNA sequence: TGTGCCAGCAAGCGAGGGGACATCGTTACTGGGGAGCTGTTTTTT.

This clonotype has just a few counts. The chain links TRBV6-5 to TRBJ1-2, with D possibly TRBD1 on 6 matching bases. The CDR3 contains 15 residues. Germline CDR1 is MNHEY and CDR2 is SVGAGI. V gave up 0 bases and J gave up 2 bases, with 10 bases separating them. CDR3: CASSYSGTQNYGYTF. In DNA form, the CDR3 reads TGTGCCAGCAGTTACTCCGGGACACAAAACTATGGCTACACCTTC.

In the case of this clonotype: At one end the junction does not follow the germline gene, possibly because of a read error. The chain has TRBV30 and TRBJ2-3; 12 bases line up with TRBD1. The CDR3 has 14 amino acids. Germline loops: CDR1 GTSNPN, CDR2 SVGIG (reference sequence). CDR3: CAWGRDRGPDTKYF. In nucleotides, the CDR3 is TGTGCCTGGGGAAGGGACAGGGGGCCGGATACGAAGTATTTT.

This clonotype was counted only a few times. The rearrangement links TRBV12-3 or TRBV12-4 to TRBJ1-1, with D perhaps TRBD1 (5 bases). The CDR3 contains 15 residues. V lost 6 bases to trimming and J lost 0 bases, with 14 bases between them. The CDR3 DNA follows: TGTGCCAGCAGAAGGGACGGGCCACTGAACACTGAAGCTTTCTTT. As protein: CASRRDGPLNTEAFF.

The chain links TRBV5-1 to TRBJ2-5; 10 bases line up with TRBD1. There are 15 residues in the CDR3. Germline V gene sequence: CDR1 SGHRS, CDR2 YFSETQ. V dropped 4 bases and J dropped 2; count of bases not matched to a gene: 5. The CDR3 reads CASSRQGASQETQYF. The CDR3 region has the DNA TGCGCCAGCAGCCGACAGGGGGCATCTCAAGAGACCCAGTACTTC. The variable domain in full, completed from reference TRBV5-1 and TRBJ2-5, reads KAGVTQTPRYLIKTRGQQVTLSCSPISGHRSVSWYQQTPGQGLQFLFEYFSETQRNKGNFPGRFSGRQFSNSRSEMNVSTLELGDSALYLCASSRQGASQETQYFGPGTRLLVL.

The rearrangement uses TRBV7-9 and TRBJ1-2; D is undetermined. V was shortened by 0 bases and J by 0 bases, with 5 bases between the two germline ends. CDR3 length: 14 amino acids. CDR1 and CDR2 from the germline V gene are SEHNR and FQNEAQ (reference sequence). The CDR3 DNA is TGTGCCAGCAGCTTAGCATTGGCTAACTATGGCTACACCTTC. Its translation is CASSLALANYGYTF.

This chain links TRBV11-2 with TRBJ2-6, with 9 bases identical to TRBD1. J gave up 8 bases and V 5 bases, and 10 bases lay outside the gene matches. CDR3 length equals 16 residues. Germline values: CDR1 SGHAT, CDR2 FQNNGV. The CDR3 loop is CASSPTGTGTSNVLTF. DNA for the CDR3: TGTGCCAGCAGCCCTACCGGGACAGGGACATCCAACGTCCTGACTTTC.

The genes are TRBV24-1 and TRBJ2-5; D is perhaps TRBD2 (5 bases). V was cut by 2 bases and J by 2 bases, with 14 bases left in between. This CDR3 contains 16 residues. Per the germline V gene, CDR1 is KGHDR and CDR2 is SFDVKD. In DNA, the CDR3 is TGTGCCACCAGTGATTCTGGAGGTCCCTGGCAAGAGACCCAGTACTTC. This gives the protein CATSDSGGPWQETQYF.

This chain connects TRBV28 to TRBJ1-2; the D gene is possibly TRBD1 (5 bases). The CDR3 loop spans 13 amino acids. The V gene lost 2 bases and the J gene lost 7 bases, with 11 bases spanning the gap. CDR1 and CDR2 (germline): MDHEN, SYDVKM. This CDR3 reads CASSLGAWGGYTF. The DNA for the CDR3 is TGTGCCAGCAGTTTAGGGGCTTGGGGTGGCTACACCTTC.

The V and J genes are TRBV28 and TRBJ2-1; perhaps D is TRBD1 or TRBD2 (5 bases each). The J call is doubtful: the DNA matches TRBJ2-5 better. The CDR3 covers 16 residues. CDR1 MDHEN and CDR2 SYDVKM come from the germline V gene. CDR3 in amino acids: CASSLDQFGGQETQYF. CDR3 in DNA: TGTGCCAGCAGTTTAGACCAGTTTGGGGGACAAGAGACCCAGTACTTC.

J is TRBJ2-5 and V is TRBV16, with D unclear. CDR1 KGHSY and CDR2 FQNENV come from the germline V gene. The CDR3 spans 12 residues. The V and J ends lost 3 bases and 5 bases respectively, with 7 bases between them. The CDR3 sequence: CASSQHRETQYF. Written as DNA, the CDR3 is TGTGCCAGCAGCCAGCATCGGGAGACCCAGTACTTC.

Only a few counts were recorded for this clonotype. The chain couples TRBV20-1 to TRBJ2-5, with 12 bases aligning to TRBD2. The CDR3 contains 14 residues. V lost 0 bases, J lost 5 bases, and 1 base stayed unmatched. CDR1 is DFQATT, CDR2 SNEGSKA, per germline (reference sequence). This CDR3 is CSAREGTSGETQYF. The CDR3 bases are TGCAGTGCTAGAGAAGGGACTAGCGGGGAGACCCAGTACTTC.

This clonotype was seen at least ten times. The CDR3 DNA follows: TGTGCCAGCAGTTTATCGGCTGGGGCCAACGTCCTGACTTTC. As protein: CASSLSAGANVLTF. This chain joins TRBV27 and TRBJ2-6; D remains ambiguous. This CDR3 comprises 14 residues. The germline CDR1 and CDR2 sequences are MNHEY and SMNVEV (reference sequence). The V gene lost 0 bases and the J gene lost 2 bases, with 2 bases spanning the gap.

The CDR3 reads CASSLKARGLGNSPLHF. As DNA, the CDR3 is TGTGCCAGCAGCTTAAAAGCCAGGGGGTTGGGAAATTCACCCCTCCACTTT. The rearrangement uses TRBV7-8 and TRBJ1-6, with 7 positions matching TRBD1. Germline V gene sequence: CDR1 SGHVS, CDR2 FQNEAQ. CDR3 length equals 17 residues. Trimming took 2 bases from V and 7 from J; bases not matched to a gene: 11.

This clonotype was picked up a small number of times. The gene calls are TRBV20-1 and TRBJ2-7, with 10 bases matching TRBD1. Germline-derived CDR1 and CDR2 are DFQATT and SNEGSKA (reference sequence). Trimming at V came to 6 bases and at J to 2 bases, leaving 7 bases not matched to a gene. The CDR3 consists of 14 residues. The DNA of the CDR3 is TGCAGTGCAGACAGGGGGCAGGCTCCCTACGAGCAGTACTTC. It is translated as CSADRGQAPYEQYF.

The chain links TRBV5-5 to TRBJ1-6; TRBD1 aligns across 9 bases. V was clipped by 0 bases and J by 7 bases; unmatched bases: 5. The CDR3 consists of 16 residues. Germline CDR1 reads SGHKS; CDR2 reads YYEKEE (reference sequence). The CDR3 protein is CASSLGQDRGNSPLHF. The DNA of the CDR3 is TGTGCCAGCAGCTTGGGGCAGGACAGGGGCAATTCACCCCTCCACTTT.

In its sample, this clonotype was seen a few times. The chain couples TRBV7-2 to TRBJ1-3; 7 bases align to TRBD1. The CDR3 covers 16 residues. Per the germline V gene, CDR1 is SGHTA and CDR2 is FQGNSA. V gave up 6 bases and J gave up 3 bases; unmatched junction bases: 11. The CDR3 region has the DNA TGTGCCAGCAGTACAGGGGCGACCATGGTTGGAAACACCATATATTTT. This gives the protein CASSTGATMVGNTIYF.

V gene TRBV5-1 combines with J gene TRBJ2-1, with TRBD2 matching 9 bases. Per the germline V gene, CDR1 is SGHRS and CDR2 is YFSETQ. The CDR3 runs to 17 residues. With 4 bases clipped from V and 1 base from J, the junction kept 9 bases outside the gene matches. The CDR3 protein is CASSPSKRGESYNEQFF. CDR3 coding DNA: TGCGCCAGCAGCCCCTCGAAGCGGGGGGAGTCCTACAATGAGCAGTTCTTC.

The gene calls are TRBV6-2 or TRBV6-3 and TRBJ1-1; the D gene is possibly TRBD1 (6 bases). V gave up 6 bases and J gave up 5 bases, with 10 bases separating them. The CDR3 is made up of 12 amino acids. Germline CDR1 and CDR2: MNHEY and SVGEGT. The CDR3 protein is CASRTGRTEAFF. The CDR3 nucleotides read TGTGCCAGCAGAACAGGGCGGACTGAAGCTTTCTTT.

The chain combines TRBV12-3 or TRBV12-4 with TRBJ2-1; 7 positions match TRBD2. V trimming: 2 bases; J trimming: 1 base; junction bases outside the gene matches: 2. This CDR3 comprises 15 residues. CDR3 amino acids: CASSLLAASYNEQFF. The CDR3 nucleotides read TGTGCCAGCAGTTTACTAGCGGCTTCCTACAATGAGCAGTTCTTC.

The gene calls are TRBV21-1 and TRBJ2-5; the D call of TRBD1 is as the table states it, not checked on the DNA. TRBV21-1 is an annotated pseudogene. This CDR3 region has 13 residues. CDR3 region: CASSKGGQETQYF. CDR3 nucleotides: TGTGCCAGCAGCAAGGGGGGGCAAGAGACCCAGTACTTC.

The chain couples TRBV5-5 to TRBJ2-6, with a weak D call TRBD1 (5 bases). This CDR3 has 17 amino acids. The germline V gene has CDR1 SGHKS and CDR2 YYEKEE (reference sequence). The V end lost 1 base, the J end lost 0 bases, and 11 bases lay between the germline ends. The CDR3 spells CASSLSRQSSGANVLTF. Here the CDR3 DNA reads TGTGCCAGCAGCTTGTCGAGACAGAGCTCTGGGGCCAACGTCCTGACTTTC.

V and J are TRBV7-9 and TRBJ2-5, with D maybe TRBD2 (5 bases). The tail of the sequence fits TRBJ2-1 better, so the J call may be wrong. This CDR3 has 11 residues. Germline CDR1 and CDR2: SEHNR and FQNEAQ (reference sequence). This chain's CDR3 is CASREAGEQFF. CDR3 sequence (DNA): TGTGCCAGCAGGGAGGCTGGCGAGCAGTTCTTC.

This chain joins TRBV6-5 and TRBJ2-5; TRBD1 agrees at 8 bases. The junction had 5 bases not matched to a gene; V was cut back by 6 bases and J by 5 bases. Per the germline V gene, CDR1 is MNHEY and CDR2 is SVGAGI. This CDR3 is 13 amino acids long. CDR3 in DNA: TGTGCCAGCAGAAACACAGGGGGGGAGACCCAGTACTTC. Its protein product is CASRNTGGETQYF.

This clonotype was found a few times. The V call is TRBV6-5, the J call TRBJ1-4; tentatively, D is TRBD1 (5 bases). This CDR3 is 15 amino acids long. CDR1 and CDR2 from the germline V gene are MNHEY and SVGAGI. V lost 4 bases to trimming and J lost 8 bases, with 17 bases between them. The CDR3 loop is CASSLSAPGGEKLFF. As DNA, the CDR3 is TGTGCCAGCAGTTTATCCGCCCCCGGGGGGGAAAAACTGTTTTTT.